These 27 T cell receptor beta chains originate from one sample sequenced in a study of blood T cell repertoires in COVID-19. Assay: immunoSEQ multiplex PCR; the TCRdb copy retains only in-frame clones and omits some. This sample has 75,000 to 95,000 clones, with 85% found just once. The specimen was peripheral blood. The origin of the receptors is an elderly man with active or convalescent COVID-19.

The J gene is TRBJ1-4, the V gene TRBV19, with unresolved D. With 6 bases removed from V and 0 bases from J, the gap between germline ends came to 11 bases. The CDR3 loop spans 15 amino acids. The germline V gene has CDR1 LNHDA and CDR2 SQIVND (reference sequence). The CDR3 region is CASSASSATNEKLFF. In nucleotides, the CDR3 is TGTGCCAGTAGCGCTTCGAGTGCAACTAATGAAAAACTGTTTTTT.

In its sample, this clone was seen a few times. CDR3 in DNA: TGTGCCAGCAGCTTACAGCCGAACACCGGGGAGCTGTTTTTT. It is translated as CASSLQPNTGELFF. The chain is built from TRBV9 and TRBJ2-2; D gene uncertain. Trimming pared 4 bases from V and 0 bases from J, leaving 7 bases between. Germline CDR1 reads SGDLS; CDR2 reads YYNGEE. This CDR3 contains 14 residues. The entire variable domain, with the rest obtained from reference TRBV9 and TRBJ2-2, is as follows: DSGVTQTPKHLITATGQRVTLRCSPRSGDLSVYWYQQSLDQGLQFLIQYYNGEERAKGNILERFSAQQFPDLHSELNLSSLELGDSALYFCASSLQPNTGELFFGEGSRLTVL.

This chain links TRBV6-6 with TRBJ2-2; D remains ambiguous. Germline V gene data show CDR1 as MNHNY and CDR2 as SVGAGI (reference sequence). Trimming stripped 4 bases from V and 0 bases from J, with 3 bases between. This CDR3 has 13 amino acids. In nucleotides, the CDR3 is TGTGCCAGCAGTTCTGCGAACACCGGGGAGCTGTTTTTT. This codes for CASSSANTGELFF.

The V gene is TRBV10-3, the J gene TRBJ2-1; weak D call: TRBD2 (6 bases). V was trimmed by 6 bases and J by 0 bases, leaving 12 bases between them. CDR1 ENHRY and CDR2 SYGVKD come from the germline V gene. This CDR3 spans 15 amino acids. The CDR3 loop reads CAIRGELASYNEQFF. As DNA, the CDR3 is TGTGCCATCAGAGGGGAACTAGCCTCCTACAATGAGCAGTTCTTC.

There are a few counts of this clone. Here the CDR3 reads CASSARQGTHNEQFF. In DNA form, the CDR3 reads TGTGCCAGCAGTGCCCGACAGGGGACGCACAATGAGCAGTTCTTC. The chain uses TRBV2 and TRBJ2-1; TRBD1 matches at 8 bases. Unmatched junction bases numbered 7, after V lost 4 bases and J lost 5 bases. The length of the CDR3 is 15 residues. Germline CDR1 and CDR2: SNHLY and FYNNEI.

A note on this clone: Germline is not matched at one junction end, which may reflect a read error. The chain couples TRBV7-7 to TRBJ2-5, with 11 nucleotides matching TRBD2. The length of the CDR3 is 16 residues. Germline CDR1 SSHAT, CDR2 FNYEAQ (reference sequence). CDR3 sequence: CASSSRLAGREETQYF. DNA for the CDR3: TGTGCTAGCAGCTCCCGACTAGCGGGGAGGGAAGAGACCCAGTACTTC.

The CDR3 loop is CASAQSAGGYYNEQFF. The CDR3 DNA reads as TGTGCCAGCGCCCAATCGGCGGGGGGTTATTACAATGAGCAGTTCTTC. The rearrangement links TRBV2 to TRBJ2-1; the match to TRBD2 covers 8 bases. The germline CDR1 and CDR2 sequences are SNHLY and FYNNEI. This CDR3 contains 16 residues. With V trimmed by 8 bases and J by 4 bases, 13 bases remained unmatched. The variable domain in full, completed from reference TRBV2 and TRBJ2-1, reads EPEVTQTPSHQVTQMGQEVILRCVPISNHLYFYWYRQILGQKVEFLVSFYNNEISEKSEIFDDQFSVERPDGSNFTLKIRSTKLEDSAMYFCASAQSAGGYYNEQFFGPGTRLTVL.

The V call is TRBV5-1, the J call TRBJ2-1; 9 positions match TRBD2. CDR1 and CDR2 (germline): SGHRS, YFSETQ. The CDR3 has 15 residues. J gave up 7 bases and V 4 bases, and 9 bases lay outside the gene matches. CDR3: CASSRGLAGPNEQFF. The CDR3 DNA follows: TGCGCCAGCAGCAGGGGGCTAGCGGGACCTAATGAGCAGTTCTTC.

The V gene is TRBV19, the J gene TRBJ2-1; 8 bases agree with TRBD2. Germline CDR1 is LNHDA and CDR2 is SQIVND (reference sequence). With 5 bases clipped from V and 3 bases from J, the junction kept 9 bases outside the gene matches. This CDR3 comprises 16 residues. The DNA of the CDR3 is TGTGCCAGTAGTCTCGGCGGAGCGGGAGTCTACAATGAGCAGTTCTTC. Translating it yields CASSLGGAGVYNEQFF.

The chain has TRBV7-9 and TRBJ1-1, with D uncertain. Trimming took 7 bases from V and 0 from J, leaving 12 bases between them. This CDR3 spans 14 amino acids. CDR1 and CDR2 from the germline V gene are SEHNR and FQNEAQ (reference sequence). The CDR3 sequence: CASTPLSMNTEAFF. DNA of the CDR3: TGTGCCAGCACCCCCCTAAGCATGAACACTGAAGCTTTCTTT.

CDR3 sequence: CASSLDRAAQHF. CDR3 coding DNA: TGTGCCAGCAGCCTCGACAGGGCGGCACAGCATTTT. The gene calls are TRBV7-2 and TRBJ1-5, with 7 bases fitting TRBD1. The CDR3 is 12 amino acids. Germline V gene sequence: CDR1 SGHTA, CDR2 FQGNSA. The ends lost 5 bases at V and 13 bases at J; junction bases unmatched: 8. The full variable domain, rest sourced from reference TRBV7-2 and TRBJ1-5, is GAGVSQSPSNKVTEKGKDVELRCDPISGHTALYWYRQSLGQGLEFLIYFQGNSAPDKSGLPSDRFSAERTGGSVSTLTIQRTQQEDSAVYLCASSLDRAAQHFGDGTRLSIL.

This rearrangement joins TRBV5-6 to TRBJ2-4; TRBD1 matches 8 bases. Trimming cost V 3 bases and J 0 bases; bases outside gene matches: 5. The CDR3 has 16 amino acids. Germline lookup yields CDR1 SGHDT and CDR2 YYEEEE. The DNA for the CDR3 is TGTGCCAGCAGCTCGACAGGGGTTTTAGCCAAAAACATTCAGTACTTC. Translation gives CASSSTGVLAKNIQYF.

The CDR3 region has the DNA TGTGCCAGCAGCTTATACAGGGGGCCCTACGAGCAGTACGTC. Its translation: CASSLYRGPYEQYV. The chain has TRBV7-2 and TRBJ2-7; 9 bases fit TRBD1. The trim removed 2 bases at V and 2 bases at J, leaving 1 base unmatched. Germline V lookup: CDR1 SGHTA, CDR2 FQGNSA. The CDR3 contains 14 residues.

V and J are TRBV25-1 and TRBJ2-3; possible D gene TRBD2, 5 bases. CDR3 length equals 15 residues. V lost 3 bases, J lost 4 bases, and 14 bases lay in between. Germline values: CDR1 MGHDK, CDR2 SYGVNS. The CDR3 sequence: CASSDPSGRPDTQYF. The CDR3 DNA reads as TGTGCCAGCAGTGATCCCAGCGGTAGACCAGATACGCAGTATTTT.

V and J are TRBV9 and TRBJ1-3; 7 bases agree with TRBD1. The length of the CDR3 is 18 residues. The germline CDR1 and CDR2 sequences are SGDLS and YYNGEE. Germline trimming cut 2 bases from V and 0 bases from J; bases unmatched to any gene: 11. The CDR3 is CASSVTGTASFSGNTIYF. For the CDR3, the DNA is TGTGCCAGCAGCGTTACCGGGACAGCTAGCTTCTCTGGAAACACCATATATTTT. Complete variable domain (other parts from reference TRBV9 and TRBJ1-3): DSGVTQTPKHLITATGQRVTLRCSPRSGDLSVYWYQQSLDQGLQFLIQYYNGEERAKGNILERFSAQQFPDLHSELNLSSLELGDSALYFCASSVTGTASFSGNTIYFGEGSWLTVV.

The J gene is TRBJ2-5, the V gene TRBV23-1; 9 nucleotides align to TRBD1. TRBV23-1 belongs to the ORF category, with a function that is uncertain. The CDR3 contains 16 residues. V lost 1 base to trimming and J lost 1 base; unmatched junction nucleotides: 4. CDR3 residues: CASSQCGQGCQETQYF. In nucleotides, the CDR3 is TGCGCCAGCAGTCAATGTGGACAGGGGTGCCAAGAGACCCAGTACTTC.

This chain joins TRBV5-6 and TRBJ2-6; D gene ambiguous. The CDR3 length is 17 residues. The germline V and J ends were trimmed by 1 base and 0 bases, with 11 bases remaining between them. Germline V lookup: CDR1 SGHDT, CDR2 YYEEEE. This chain's CDR3 is CASSLFRFASGANVLTF. In DNA form, the CDR3 reads TGTGCCAGCAGCTTGTTTCGGTTTGCCTCTGGGGCCAACGTCCTGACTTTC.

J is TRBJ2-7 and V is TRBV21-1; the table names TRBD2, a call not compared with the DNA. TRBV21-1 is assigned pseudogene status. The CDR3 has 17 residues. This CDR3 reads CASSSGTSAYDSYEQYV. Written as DNA, the CDR3 is TGTGCCAGCAGCTCCGGGACTAGCGCGTACGACTCCTACGAGCAGTACGTC.

The chain employs TRBV11-3 and TRBJ1-4; D gene uncertain. V was shortened by 5 bases and J by 0 bases, with 13 bases between the two germline ends. Germline lookup yields CDR1 SGHNT and CDR2 YENEEA. This CDR3 contains 16 residues. CDR3 residues: CASSRSGRATNEKLFF. The CDR3 DNA reads as TGTGCCAGCAGCCGATCGGGTAGAGCAACTAATGAAAAACTGTTTTTT.

This chain uses TRBV15 with TRBJ2-6, with D perhaps TRBD2 (5 bases). V gave up 2 bases and J gave up 0 bases, with 11 bases separating them. Germline CDR1 reads LNHNV; CDR2 reads YYDKDF (reference sequence). The CDR3 runs to 17 residues. Written as DNA, the CDR3 is TGTGCCACCAGCAGACCTTTGGGGAGCTCTGGGGCCAACGTCCTGACTTTC. Its translation: CATSRPLGSSGANVLTF.

There are a few counts of this clone. This chain uses TRBV19 with TRBJ1-5; no clear D gene. Germline-derived CDR1 and CDR2 are LNHDA and SQIVND (reference sequence). Deletions cut 6 bases from V and 4 bases from J, with 16 bases between. The CDR3 has 15 amino acids. The CDR3 here is CASRMDSKRNQPQHF. Written as DNA, the CDR3 is TGTGCCAGTAGGATGGACTCTAAGAGGAATCAGCCCCAGCATTTT.

This chain joins TRBV6-5 and TRBJ1-2, with 8 bases fitting TRBD1. Per germline, CDR1 MNHEY and CDR2 SVGAGI. There are 14 residues in the CDR3. Trimming took 10 bases from V and 4 from J; bases not matched to a gene: 11. The CDR3 DNA reads as TGTGCCACCAACGGACAGGGAGGAGGCTATGGCTACACCTTC. As protein: CATNGQGGGYGYTF.

The V and J genes are TRBV24-1 and TRBJ2-5; 14 positions match TRBD2. The CDR3 is 17 amino acids. Per the germline V gene, CDR1 is KGHDR and CDR2 is SFDVKD. Unmatched junction bases numbered 7, after V lost 3 bases and J lost 5 bases. The CDR3 DNA reads TGTGCCACCAGTGATCAAGGGACTAGCGGGAGCGGGGAGACCCAGTACTTC. Protein product: CATSDQGTSGSGETQYF.

The chain links TRBV2 to TRBJ1-5; 9 nucleotides match TRBD1. Per germline, CDR1 SNHLY and CDR2 FYNNEI. V trimming: 4 bases; J trimming: 6 bases; junction bases outside the gene matches: 7. The CDR3 contains 15 residues. Here the CDR3 reads CASSVRTGVGQPQHF. The DNA for the CDR3 is TGTGCCAGCAGTGTCCGGACAGGGGTGGGTCAGCCCCAGCATTTT.

The rearrangement links TRBV5-1 to TRBJ2-2; 8 bases agree with TRBD1. This CDR3 is 16 amino acids long. In germline, CDR1 is SGHRS, CDR2 YFSETQ. V lost 4 bases to trimming and J lost 3 bases; unmatched junction nucleotides: 8. CDR3 sequence reads: CASSRTGTGYTGELFF. The CDR3, as DNA: TGCGCCAGCAGCCGGACTGGGACAGGATACACCGGGGAGCTGTTTTTT.

J is TRBJ1-1 and V is TRBV10-3; D is unresolved. V lost 6 bases, J lost 0 bases, and 17 bases lay in between. CDR1 is ENHRY and CDR2 is SYGVKD in the germline V gene. The CDR3 runs to 16 residues. In nucleotides, the CDR3 is TGTGCCATCAGAGAGAACGCAGGTGTCATGAACACTGAAGCTTTCTTT. The encoded protein is CAIRENAGVMNTEAFF.

The count of this clone is one. The chain carries TRBV5-1 and TRBJ2-1, with a weak D call TRBD1 (6 bases). V was pared by 0 bases and J by 4 bases, with 14 bases between. The CDR3 loop spans 16 amino acids. Per the germline V gene, CDR1 is SGHRS and CDR2 is YFSETQ. CDR3 coding DNA: TGCGCCAGCAGCTTGGAAGGGGGAGACGCTTACAATGAGCAGTTCTTC. It translates to CASSLEGGDAYNEQFF. Full variable domain (missing parts from reference TRBV5-1 and TRBJ2-1): KAGVTQTPRYLIKTRGQQVTLSCSPISGHRSVSWYQQTPGQGLQFLFEYFSETQRNKGNFPGRFSGRQFSNSRSEMNVSTLELGDSALYLCASSLEGGDAYNEQFFGPGTRLTVL.